These 19 T cell receptor beta chains were all obtained from the same sample, sequenced in a study of shared clonotypes between healthy human individuals. Data came from immunoSEQ multiplex PCR; TCRdb stores just in-frame clones and leaves some out. The sample lists roughly 850,000 clones, about 96% seen once, with under 0.25% in the top ten. Terminally differentiated effector memory CD45RA+ cells were excluded from the naive CD8 cells, which were CD45RO-negative and positively selected for CCR7. Sequencing input: naive CD8+ T cells sorted from blood. These receptors all come from a man aged 25 to 45 in good health.

The V call is TRBV7-6, the J call TRBJ2-1; 7 bases line up with TRBD2. Germline V gives CDR1 SGHVS, CDR2 FNYEAQ. The CDR3 contains 14 residues. V was pared by 2 bases and J by 2 bases, with 0 bases of the junction left unmatched. The CDR3 loop reads CASSLLAAYNEQFF. The CDR3 DNA reads as TGTGCCAGCAGCTTACTAGCGGCCTACAATGAGCAGTTCTTC. The full variable domain, its missing parts supplied by reference TRBV7-6 and TRBJ2-1, is GAGVSQSPRYKVTKRGQDVALRCDPISGHVSLYWYRQALGQGPEFLTYFNYEAQQDKSGLPNDRFSAERPEGSISTLTIQRTEQRDSAMYRCASSLLAAYNEQFFGPGTRLTVL.

The CDR3 region has the DNA TGTGCCAGCAGCCAATTGCACGGACTTAACACTGAAGCTTTCTTT. Encoded protein: CASSQLHGLNTEAFF. V usage is TRBV16 and J usage is TRBJ1-1, with D uncertain. Deletions cut 1 base from V and 2 bases from J, with 11 bases between. There are 15 residues in the CDR3. Germline assignment: CDR1 KGHSY and CDR2 FQNENV.

A single count supports this clone. This specimen includes other DNA sequences encoding the same CDR3. The chain recombines TRBV10-2 with TRBJ2-1; D possibly corresponds to TRBD2 (5 bases). Looked up from germline, CDR1 is WSHSY and CDR2 is SAAADI. Between the trimmed V and J ends, which lost 0 bases and 0 bases, there was a span of 9 bases. This CDR3 is 16 amino acids long. The CDR3 reads CASSESSGSSYNEQFF. The CDR3, as DNA: TGCGCCAGCAGTGAGTCGTCGGGAAGCTCCTACAATGAGCAGTTCTTC.

The chain combines TRBV5-4 with TRBJ2-4, with 9 bases matching TRBD1. Germline V gives CDR1 SGHNT, CDR2 YYREEE (reference sequence). The ends lost 0 bases at V and 6 bases at J; junction bases unmatched: 7. The CDR3 extends over 16 amino acids. CDR3 sequence reads: CASSLAQGALVNIQYF. In nucleotides, the CDR3 is TGTGCCAGCAGCTTGGCACAGGGGGCTCTGGTAAACATTCAGTACTTC.

Regarding this clone: Other DNA sequences in the sample encode the same CDR3. The rearrangement links TRBV4-2 to TRBJ2-7; tentatively, D is TRBD2 (5 bases). CDR3 length equals 13 residues. Germline V gene sequence: CDR1 LGHNA, CDR2 YNFKEQ. The V end was cut by 1 base, the J end by 2 bases, with 6 bases between. This CDR3 reads CASSQGGTYEQYF. CDR3 DNA: TGTGCCAGCAGCCAAGGAGGGACCTACGAGCAGTACTTC.

This clone occurred once. In the same sample, other DNA sequences code for this CDR3. V gene TRBV6-5 combines with J gene TRBJ2-1, with 11 bases identical to TRBD2. The germline gives CDR1 MNHEY, CDR2 SVGAGI. This CDR3 spans 16 amino acids. V dropped 3 bases and J dropped 3; count of bases not matched to a gene: 4. CDR3 DNA: TGTGCCAGCAGTTATTCGGGGACTAGCGGCTACAATGAGCAGTTCTTC. This encodes CASSYSGTSGYNEQFF.

In its sample, this clone was seen a few times. The chain uses TRBV6-6 and TRBJ2-7, with unresolved D. V gave up 3 bases and J gave up 5 bases, with 11 bases separating them. The CDR3 has 13 residues. Germline V gene sequence: CDR1 MNHNY, CDR2 SVGAGI (reference sequence). The CDR3 DNA follows: TGTGCCAGCAGTTATGAAAAAGAGGACGAGCAGTACTTC. Translation: CASSYEKEDEQYF.

The CDR3 nucleotides are TGTGCCAGCAGCGTAGGGGTAGCGGGACGCAATGAGCAGTTCTTC. Translation: CASSVGVAGRNEQFF. This rearrangement joins TRBV9 to TRBJ2-1; 8 positions match TRBD2. The junction had 5 bases not matched to a gene; V was cut back by 0 bases and J by 6 bases. The CDR3 sequence is 15 residues long. In germline, CDR1 is SGDLS, CDR2 YYNGEE.

This clone was recorded only once. This chain connects TRBV20-1 to TRBJ1-1; no firm D call. In germline, CDR1 is DFQATT, CDR2 SNEGSKA (reference sequence). The length of the CDR3 is 11 residues. For the CDR3, the DNA is TGCAGCGACCTCGGGAACACTGAAGCTTTCTTT. The encoded protein is CSDLGNTEAFF.

This chain links TRBV10-3 with TRBJ2-7; no clear D. Germline assignment: CDR1 ENHRY and CDR2 SYGVKD. The V end lost 0 bases, the J end lost 5 bases, and 2 bases lay between the germline ends. There are 11 residues in the CDR3. The CDR3, as DNA: TGTGCCATCAGTGAGTCCCACGAGCAGTACTTC. As protein: CAISESHEQYF.

Concerning this clone: A much more abundant neighbour one base away suggests this may be a read error. Other DNA variants within this sample encode the same CDR3. V usage is TRBV28 and J usage is TRBJ2-3; D ambiguous. The V end was cut by 6 bases, the J end by 2 bases, with 3 bases between. This CDR3 region has 11 residues. CDR1 is MDHEN and CDR2 is SYDVKM in the germline V gene. The CDR3 reads CASSYTDTQYF. CDR3 in DNA: TGTGCCAGCAGCTACACAGATACGCAGTATTTT.

The chain carries TRBV30 and TRBJ2-1; 13 bases are a match to TRBD2. Germline V gives CDR1 GTSNPN, CDR2 SVGIG (reference sequence). V was pared by 3 bases and J by 8 bases, with 4 bases of the junction left unmatched. This CDR3 has 14 amino acids. The DNA of the CDR3 is TGTGCCTGGAGACCCGGACTAGCGGGAGATGAGCAGTTCTTC. Protein sequence: CAWRPGLAGDEQFF.

The V call is TRBV7-8, the J call TRBJ1-3, with a tentative D call TRBD1 (6 bases). Between the trimmed V and J ends, which lost 3 bases and 3 bases, there was a span of 18 bases. The CDR3 covers 17 residues. Germline CDR1 is SGHVS and CDR2 is FQNEAQ. The CDR3 protein is CASSLTFDRDNGNTIYF. The CDR3 region has the DNA TGTGCCAGCAGCTTGACTTTTGACCGGGACAATGGAAACACCATATATTTT.

This clone was seen a single time. V usage is TRBV21-1 and J usage is TRBJ2-7; the table names TRBD1, a call not compared with the DNA. TRBV21-1 is a recognized pseudogene. The CDR3 is made up of 14 amino acids. The CDR3 nucleotides read TGTGCCAGCAGCCTCGGGACGGACAGCCACGAGCAGTACTTC. This encodes CASSLGTDSHEQYF.

The chain combines TRBV14 with TRBJ2-4; no clear D gene. The germline V gene has CDR1 SGHDN and CDR2 FVKESK. Trimming cost V 3 bases and J 3 bases, with 18 bases left between them. The CDR3 sequence is 17 residues long. In DNA, the CDR3 is TGTGCCAGCAGCCACCGACACTTCCCGGAGCGCAAAAACATTCAGTACTTC. It specifies CASSHRHFPERKNIQYF.

This chain connects TRBV27 to TRBJ2-5; D may be TRBD2 (5 bases). There are 15 residues in the CDR3. From germline, CDR1 is MNHEY and CDR2 SMNVEV (reference sequence). V lost 2 bases and J lost 4, with 14 bases in between. CDR3 protein: CASSLGETAGETQYF. Here the CDR3 DNA reads TGTGCCAGCAGTTTAGGGGAAACTGCGGGAGAGACCCAGTACTTC.

V is TRBV19 and J is TRBJ2-7; D is undetermined. This CDR3 is built from 14 residues. Germline CDR1 is LNHDA and CDR2 is SQIVND (reference sequence). Deletions cut 3 bases from V and 2 bases from J, with 11 bases between. The CDR3, as DNA: TGTGCCAGTAGTATGAACGGCGGTACCTACGAGCAGTACTTC. Translation gives CASSMNGGTYEQYF.

This chain joins TRBV5-4 and TRBJ1-2, with 7 bases matching TRBD1. V was pared by 2 bases and J by 4 bases, with 5 bases of the junction left unmatched. This CDR3 region has 14 residues. Germline V gene lookup returns CDR1 SGHNT and CDR2 YYREEE (reference sequence). CDR3 in amino acids: CASSFDREGYGYTF. The CDR3 DNA follows: TGTGCCAGCAGCTTCGACAGGGAGGGCTATGGCTACACCTTC.

The chain couples TRBV6-5 to TRBJ2-7; 9 bases fit TRBD1. The V gene's germline CDR1 is MNHEY and CDR2 SVGAGI. The CDR3 covers 14 residues. V shed 7 bases and J 3 bases; nucleotides not matched to a gene: 7. The chain's CDR3 is CASTHRDRDYEQYF. CDR3 bases: TGTGCCAGCACTCACCGGGACAGGGACTACGAGCAGTACTTC.